This is a list of T cell receptor beta chains from one sample in a study of shared clonotypes between healthy human individuals. Here immunoSEQ multiplex PCR was the method, and the copy in TCRdb shows in-frame clones only, minus some. The data hold about 680,000 clones, with around 72% observed a single time. Sequenced: memory CD4+ T cells sorted from blood. These receptors originate from a woman aged 25-40 years in good health. Both conserved end residues are part of each CDR3. Each record gives: CDR3 protein, CDR3 DNA, D gene, V gene, clone size, J gene. A D gene is named only where the DNA matches it firmly. Clone size is given for some rows only: seen once, a few or many times, or a class if the clone is expanded.

CDR3aa: CASSKDGQATYGYTF; CDR3nt: TGTGCCAGCAGTAAAGACGGACAGGCAACCTATGGCTACACCTTC; d_gene: TRBD1; v_gene: TRBV25-1; abundance: .; j_gene: TRBJ1-2
CDR3aa: CASSFGSGRVGTEAFF; CDR3nt: TGTGCCAGCAGCTTCGGATCAGGGCGGGTCGGGACTGAAGCTTTCTTT; d_gene: .; v_gene: TRBV5-4; abundance: .; j_gene: TRBJ1-1
CDR3aa: CASSPRLGQETQYF; CDR3nt: TGTGCCAGCAGTCCCCGACTAGGCCAAGAGACCCAGTACTTC; d_gene: .; v_gene: TRBV6-1; abundance: .; j_gene: TRBJ2-5
CDR3aa: CASRWDSALAYEQYF; CDR3nt: TGCGCCAGCAGATGGGACAGTGCGCTGGCCTACGAGCAGTACTTC; d_gene: TRBD1; v_gene: TRBV23-1; abundance: .; j_gene: TRBJ2-7
CDR3aa: CASSPPPGVQTEAFF; CDR3nt: TGTGCCAGCAGTCCCCCCCCTGGAGTACAGACTGAAGCTTTCTTT; d_gene: .; v_gene: TRBV27; abundance: .; j_gene: TRBJ1-1
CDR3aa: CASSTGTSGSSTDTQYF; CDR3nt: TGCGCCAGCAGCACCGGGACTAGCGGGTCTAGCACAGATACGCAGTATTTT; d_gene: TRBD2; v_gene: TRBV5-1; abundance: .; j_gene: TRBJ2-3
CDR3aa: CASSIQRSSYNEQFF; CDR3nt: TGTGCCAGTAGTATTCAGCGGAGCTCCTACAATGAGCAGTTCTTC; d_gene: .; v_gene: TRBV19; abundance: .; j_gene: TRBJ2-1
CDR3aa: CASSLSPFTTGGTEAFF; CDR3nt: TGTGCCAGCAGTTTATCCCCCTTCACGACAGGGGGGACTGAAGCTTTCTTT; d_gene: TRBD1; v_gene: TRBV27; abundance: .; j_gene: TRBJ1-1
CDR3aa: CAAGSSPQPQHF; CDR3nt: TGTGCCGCGGGGTCAAGTCCTCAGCCCCAGCATTTT; d_gene: .; v_gene: TRBV10-3; abundance: .; j_gene: TRBJ1-5
CDR3aa: CASSSGTSEEKNIQYF; CDR3nt: TGTGCCAGCAGTTCAGGGACTAGCGAGGAGAAAAACATTCAGTACTTC; d_gene: TRBD2; v_gene: TRBV6-6; abundance: few; j_gene: TRBJ2-4
CDR3aa: CASSEERSATQYF; CDR3nt: TGCGCCAGCAGTGAGGAAAGATCGGCTACCCAGTACTTC; d_gene: .; v_gene: TRBV10-2; abundance: few; j_gene: TRBJ2-5
CDR3aa: CASSLGRFSYNEQFF; CDR3nt: TGTGCCAGCAGCTTAGGGAGGTTCTCCTACAATGAGCAGTTCTTC; d_gene: .; v_gene: TRBV11-3; abundance: .; j_gene: TRBJ2-1
CDR3aa: CASSKRLEARGLAGGHREQYF; CDR3nt: TGTGCCAGCAGTAAGCGCCTGGAGGCTAGAGGGCTAGCGGGAGGACACCGCGAGCAGTACTTC; d_gene: TRBD2; v_gene: TRBV27; abundance: .; j_gene: TRBJ2-7
CDR3aa: CASSGPGRTDTGELFF; CDR3nt: TGTGCCAGCAGTGGGCCGGGACGAACCGACACCGGGGAGCTGTTTTTT; d_gene: .; v_gene: TRBV6-1; abundance: .; j_gene: TRBJ2-2
CDR3aa: CASHQPPFGSTEAFF; CDR3nt: TGTGCCAGCCACCAACCGCCCTTTGGGAGCACTGAAGCTTTCTTT; d_gene: .; v_gene: TRBV19; abundance: .; j_gene: TRBJ1-1
CDR3aa: CTSSQDRIETSGRNYSSTDTQYF; CDR3nt: TGCACCAGCAGCCAAGATAGGATCGAGACTAGCGGGAGGAACTATTCTAGCACAGATACGCAGTATTTT; d_gene: .; v_gene: TRBV1; abundance: few; j_gene: TRBJ2-3
CDR3aa: CATSRGLLDTGELFF; CDR3nt: TGTGCCACCAGCAGAGGCCTTTTGGACACCGGGGAGCTGTTTTTT; d_gene: .; v_gene: TRBV15; abundance: few; j_gene: TRBJ2-2